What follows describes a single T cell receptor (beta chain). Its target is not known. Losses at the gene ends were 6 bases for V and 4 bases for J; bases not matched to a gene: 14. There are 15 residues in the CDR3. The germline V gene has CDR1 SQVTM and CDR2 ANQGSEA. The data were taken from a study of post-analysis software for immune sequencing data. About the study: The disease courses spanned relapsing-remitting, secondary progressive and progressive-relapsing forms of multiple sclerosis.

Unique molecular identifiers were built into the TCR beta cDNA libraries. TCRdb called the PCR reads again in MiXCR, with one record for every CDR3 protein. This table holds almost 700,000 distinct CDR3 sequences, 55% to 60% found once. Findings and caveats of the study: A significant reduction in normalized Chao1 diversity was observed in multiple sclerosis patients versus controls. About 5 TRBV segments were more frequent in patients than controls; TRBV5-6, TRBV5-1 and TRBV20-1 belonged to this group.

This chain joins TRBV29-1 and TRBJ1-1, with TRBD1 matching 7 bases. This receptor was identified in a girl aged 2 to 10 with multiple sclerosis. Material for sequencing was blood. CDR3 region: CSVLGTALTSTEAFF. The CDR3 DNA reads TGCAGCGTCCTCGGGACAGCACTAACGAGCACTGAAGCTTTCTTT.